This T cell receptor (beta chain) was profiled in a study of shared clonotypes between healthy human individuals. Generated by immunoSEQ multiplex PCR, the TCRdb table keeps only in-frame clones and is missing some. Of more than 2 million clones in the sample, approximately 95% were seen once. Sequencing was performed on naive CD4+ T cells sorted from blood. Stated subset: CD45RA+ positively selected. The receptor was derived from a man aged 18 to 35 in good health.

The CDR3 DNA sequence: TGTGCCAGCACGTCCGGGACAGGCTACTACGAGCAGTACTTC. The encoded protein is CASTSGTGYYEQYF. The chain is built from TRBV28 and TRBJ2-7; TRBD1 matches 8 bases. Per the germline V gene, CDR1 is MDHEN and CDR2 is SYDVKM. V shed 7 bases and J 3 bases; nucleotides not matched to a gene: 8. The CDR3 runs to 14 residues. Full variable domain (outside the CDR3, taken from reference TRBV28 and TRBJ2-7): DVKVTQSSRYLVKRTGEKVFLECVQDMDHENMFWYRQDPGLGLRLIYFSYDVKMKEKGDIPEGYSVSREKKERFSLILESASTNQTSMYLCASTSGTGYYEQYFGPGTRLTVT.